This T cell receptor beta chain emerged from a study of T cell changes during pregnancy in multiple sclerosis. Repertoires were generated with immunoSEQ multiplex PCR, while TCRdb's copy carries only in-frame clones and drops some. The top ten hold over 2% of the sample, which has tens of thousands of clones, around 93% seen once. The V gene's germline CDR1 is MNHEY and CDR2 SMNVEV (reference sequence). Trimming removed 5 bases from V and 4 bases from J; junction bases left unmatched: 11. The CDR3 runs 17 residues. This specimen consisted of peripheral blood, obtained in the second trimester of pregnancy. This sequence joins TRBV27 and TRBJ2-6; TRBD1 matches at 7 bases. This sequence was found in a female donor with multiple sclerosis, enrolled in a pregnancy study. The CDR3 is CASSTWTGPSGANVLTF. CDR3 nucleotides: TGTGCCAGCAGTACCTGGACAGGTCCGTCCGGGGCCAACGTCCTGACTTTC.